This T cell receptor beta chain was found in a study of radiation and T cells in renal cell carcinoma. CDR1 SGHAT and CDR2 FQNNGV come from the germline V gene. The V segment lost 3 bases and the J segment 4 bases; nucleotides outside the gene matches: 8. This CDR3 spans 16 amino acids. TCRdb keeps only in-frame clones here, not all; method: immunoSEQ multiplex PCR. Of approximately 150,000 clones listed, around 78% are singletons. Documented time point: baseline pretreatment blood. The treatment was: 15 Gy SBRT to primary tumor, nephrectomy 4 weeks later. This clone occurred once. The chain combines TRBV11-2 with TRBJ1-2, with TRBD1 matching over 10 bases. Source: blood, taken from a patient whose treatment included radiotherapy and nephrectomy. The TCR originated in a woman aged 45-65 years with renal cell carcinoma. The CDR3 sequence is CASSFGTGEVGYGYTF. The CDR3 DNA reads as TGTGCCAGCAGCTTCGGGACAGGGGAGGTGGGCTATGGCTACACCTTC.